The clone carrying this TCR beta chain was observed once. Assay: immunoSEQ multiplex PCR; the TCRdb copy retains only in-frame clones and omits some. This sample carries 120,000 to 150,000 clones, around 90% of them seen once, and the ten largest clones take 2.8%. This specimen comes from a study of T cell responses to AZD1222 COVID-19 vaccine. Germline-derived CDR1 and CDR2 are LNHNV and YYDKDF (reference sequence). CDR3 length equals 14 residues. V lost 4 bases to trimming and J lost 9 bases; unmatched junction nucleotides: 8. This sequence was found in an adult in good health. V usage is TRBV15 and J usage is TRBJ2-3; 9 bases are shared with TRBD2. The sequencing here drew on peripheral blood, taken on day 0 of MenACWY control vaccination. CDR3 in DNA: TGTGCCACCAGCAAGGGCGGGAGCGGGGGGACGCAGTATTTT. Protein sequence: CATSKGGSGGTQYF.